These T cell receptor beta chains were read from a single sample in a study of neurological immune-mediated disorders. TCRdb independently ran MiXCR on the 5' RACE reads; one entry per CDR3 protein. The table has around 62,000 distinct CDR3 sequences, under 5% seen once. The sample consisted of PBMCs. The receptors here all came from a man aged 45 to 65 with multiple sclerosis. Each CDR3 is given with its conserved first and last residue. D genes are given only for firm matches. Clone sizes are given selectively: once, few, many, or a class where the clone is expanded.

V gene,clone size,J gene,D gene,CDR3 DNA,CDR3 protein
TRBV5-1,-,TRBJ2-1,-,TGCGCCAGCAGCTTCAGAAAAGGGAATGAGCAGTTCTTC,CASSFRKGNEQFF
TRBV19,many,TRBJ2-2,TRBD1,TGTGCCAGTAGTCCCCGGGGACAGTCGAACACCGGGGAGCTGTTTTTT,CASSPRGQSNTGELFF
TRBV11-2,many,TRBJ2-1,TRBD2,TGTGCCAGCAGCGCCCAAGCGGGGGGCTCCTACAATGAGCAGTTCTTC,CASSAQAGGSYNEQFF
TRBV5-1,many,TRBJ1-6,TRBD1,TGCGCCAGCAGCACTGGAAGGGACAGCTCCTATAATTCACCCCTCCACTTT,CASSTGRDSSYNSPLHF
TRBV15,many,TRBJ2-1,TRBD2,TGTGCCACCAGCAGAGATCTAGCGGGGTCCCTCAATGAGCAGTTCTTC,CATSRDLAGSLNEQFF
TRBV20-1,many,TRBJ1-5,TRBD1,TGCAGTGCTAGAGAGGGGGGGGACAGACCCCTGAATCAGCCCCAGCATTTT,CSAREGGDRPLNQPQHF
TRBV5-5,many,TRBJ2-1,TRBD2,TGTGCCAGCAGATCCGGGACTAGCGGATTCAATGAGCAGTTCTTC,CASRSGTSGFNEQFF
TRBV18,many,TRBJ1-4,TRBD1,TGTGCCAGCTCACCTACCGCTGGGACAGCCAATGAAAAACTGTTTTTT,CASSPTAGTANEKLFF
TRBV4-1,many,TRBJ1-5,TRBD1,TGCGCCAGCAGCCAAGATGATAGGACAGGGGTTGCTCCCCAGCATTTT,CASSQDDRTGVAPQHF
TRBV3-1,many,TRBJ2-5,-,TGTGCCAGCAGCCAAGCTCGGCGGGCCCCGAGGGAGACCCAGTACTTC,CASSQARRAPRETQYF
TRBV14,many,TRBJ1-2,TRBD1,TGTGCCAGCAGCCAAGTTCCAGGGGGCTACTATGGCTACACCTTC,CASSQVPGGYYGYTF
TRBV29-1,many,TRBJ2-1,TRBD2,TGCAGCGCCCTTCTAGCGGGGGGCTCCTACAATGAGCAGTTCTTC,CSALLAGGSYNEQFF
TRBV5-1,many,TRBJ2-3,-,TGCGCCAGCAGCTCGTATTATGAAGATACGCAGTATTTT,CASSSYYEDTQYF
TRBV9,many,TRBJ2-2,-,TGTGCCAGCAGCGTGACCGGAGGGGTCGGGACCGGGGAGCTGTTTTTT,CASSVTGGVGTGELFF
TRBV2,many,TRBJ2-5,TRBD1,TGTGCCAGCACTCAAGAAGGGACAGGGGTGGAGACCCAGTACTTC,CASTQEGTGVETQYF
TRBV12-3/TRBV12-4,-,TRBJ1-1,TRBD1,TGTGCCAGCAGTTCCAGGGACAGTCGCGCTGAAGCTTTCTTT,CASSSRDSRAEAFF
TRBV5-5,many,TRBJ1-2,-,TGTGCCAGCAGCTTCTGGGCAGGGACCGATGGCTACACCTTC,CASSFWAGTDGYTF
TRBV20-1,-,TRBJ2-5,-,TGCAGTGCTAGGAACCAGTACCAAGAGACCCAGTACTTC,CSARNQYQETQYF
TRBV4-1,many,TRBJ1-3,-,TGCGCCAGCAGCCAAGATTGGAGGGCCACAGGAAACACCATATATTTT,CASSQDWRATGNTIYF
TRBV6-5,many,TRBJ2-5,-,TGTGCCAGCAGTTTTTTCTCGAGGGACCAAGAGACCCAGTACTTC,CASSFFSRDQETQYF
TRBV7-3,many,TRBJ2-6,-,TGTGCCAGCAGCGGAGTGGGGGGTACTGGGGCCAACGTCCTGACTTTC,CASSGVGGTGANVLTF
TRBV7-6,few,TRBJ2-7,-,TGTGCCAGCAGCTTAGTTCTGGAAAGCTCCTACGAGCAGTACTTC,CASSLVLESSYEQYF
TRBV11-2,many,TRBJ2-1,TRBD2,TGTGCCAGCAGCCCTCTAGCGGGGGACCACTACAATGAGCAGTTCTTC,CASSPLAGDHYNEQFF
TRBV18,many,TRBJ1-2,-,TGTGCCAGCTCACCAATCTCAGGGGCCTATGGCTACACCTTC,CASSPISGAYGYTF
TRBV21-1,many,TRBJ1-2,-,TGTGCCAGCAGCAAAGCCGTTCTCAGCTATGGCTACACCTTC,CASSKAVLSYGYTF
TRBV24-1,many,TRBJ1-5,-,TGTGCCACCAGTGAGGGGCAAACTGGGAATCAGCCCCAGCATTTT,CATSEGQTGNQPQHF
TRBV29-1,many,TRBJ1-2,TRBD1,TGCAGCGTCCTATCAGGGGGCGCAGATGGCTACACCTTC,CSVLSGGADGYTF
TRBV20-1,many,TRBJ2-5,-,TGCAGTGCTGAGAGCGTGAGGGGAACTGAGACCCAGTACTTC,CSAESVRGTETQYF
TRBV5-1,many,TRBJ2-5,-,TGCGCCAGCAGCTCGACAGGACAAGAGACCCAGTACTTC,CASSSTGQETQYF
TRBV12-3/TRBV12-4,many,TRBJ2-3,-,TGTGCCAGCAGTTTGGCCGCGACTGCATCAGATACGCAGTATTTT,CASSLAATASDTQYF
TRBV5-8,many,TRBJ1-1,-,TGTGCCAGCAGTTATCATTCAGGGGTGGCTGAAGCTTTCTTT,CASSYHSGVAEAFF
TRBV6-6,many,TRBJ1-2,-,TGTGCCAGCAGCCGCCAAGGGTCTTGGTCCTATGGCTACACCTTC,CASSRQGSWSYGYTF
TRBV24-1,few,TRBJ2-5,-,TGTGCCACCCGGGGACGGCGTCAAGAGACCCAGTACTTC,CATRGRRQETQYF
TRBV5-1,-,TRBJ1-6,TRBD1,TGCGCCAGCAGCTTGAGGCAGGGGGGTGATTCACCCCTCCACTTT,CASSLRQGGDSPLHF
TRBV10-3,many,TRBJ2-3,-,TGTGCCATCAGTGAACGGGCCTCTAGCACAGATACGCAGTATTTT,CAISERASSTDTQYF
TRBV7-8,many,TRBJ1-5,-,TGTGCCAGCATCCGTGAGCGTTCCTTTAGCAATCAGCCCCAGCATTTT,CASIRERSFSNQPQHF
TRBV20-1,many,TRBJ1-4,TRBD1,TGCAGTGCTCAACAGGGGTTAGACGAAAAACTGTTTTTT,CSAQQGLDEKLFF
TRBV20-1,many,TRBJ2-7,-,TGCAGTGCTAGAGATCTGTCTGCAGGCAAAGCCTACGAGCAGTACTTC,CSARDLSAGKAYEQYF
TRBV29-1,many,TRBJ2-3,-,TGCAGCGTTGGAAGGTCACAGACCGGGACAGATACGCAGTATTTT,CSVGRSQTGTDTQYF
TRBV4-2,many,TRBJ2-4,TRBD2,TGTGCCAGCAGCCAAGATCAGGGAGGGCGAGCCAAAAACATTCAGTACTTC,CASSQDQGGRAKNIQYF
TRBV5-1,many,TRBJ1-1,-,TGCGCCAGCAGCGAACAGGTGAACACTGAAGCTTTCTTT,CASSEQVNTEAFF
TRBV10-3,many,TRBJ2-1,-,TGTGCCATCAGTGATAATAGCCCCTACAATGAGCAGTTCTTC,CAISDNSPYNEQFF
TRBV25-1,many,TRBJ1-1,-,TGTGCCAGCAGGCAAGCAGGGGTCTTTCGGGAAGCTTTCTTT,CASRQAGVFREAFF
TRBV25-1,many,TRBJ2-7,-,TGTGCCAGCAATGGCGACAGAGGTTACGAGCAGTACTTC,CASNGDRGYEQYF
TRBV6-2/TRBV6-3,many,TRBJ2-3,TRBD2,TGTGCCAGCACGCCCCTCGGGGGGGGCCGCACAGATACGCAGTATTTT,CASTPLGGGRTDTQYF
TRBV5-1,many,TRBJ1-1,-,TGCGCCAGCAGCCCATGGACGGCTAACACTGAAGCTTTCTTT,CASSPWTANTEAFF
TRBV28,many,TRBJ1-6,-,TGTGCCAGCAGTTTAGTCCCTAATTCACCCCTCCACTTT,CASSLVPNSPLHF
TRBV7-2,many,TRBJ2-1,-,TGTGCCAGCAGCTTAGGGGGTAGGGGCACCTACAATGAGCAGTTCTTC,CASSLGGRGTYNEQFF